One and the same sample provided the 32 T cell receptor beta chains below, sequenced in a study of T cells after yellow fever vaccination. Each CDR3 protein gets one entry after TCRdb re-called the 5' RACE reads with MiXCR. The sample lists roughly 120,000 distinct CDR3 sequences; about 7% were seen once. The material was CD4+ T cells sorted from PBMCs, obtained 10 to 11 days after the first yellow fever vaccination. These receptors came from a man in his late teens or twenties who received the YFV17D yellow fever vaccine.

The CDR3 DNA follows: TGTGCCAGCTCACCACGGGAGACGGATGGCTACACCTTC. Its translation is CASSPRETDGYTF. The V gene is TRBV18, the J gene TRBJ1-2; D is unresolved. Germline V CDR1 and CDR2: KGHSH, LQKENI. Trimming took off 1 base at V and 6 bases at J, with 9 bases between the two ends. The CDR3 has 13 amino acids.

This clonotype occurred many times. In DNA form, the CDR3 reads TGCGCCAGCAGCGGGGGGACAGTAGGGGTGAAGACCCAGTACTTC. Translation gives CASSGGTVGVKTQYF. The rearrangement uses TRBV5-1 and TRBJ2-5, with D possibly TRBD1 on 7 matching bases. V was cut by 4 bases and J by 6 bases, with 19 bases left in between. The germline V gene encodes CDR1 SGHRS and CDR2 YFSETQ. This CDR3 has 15 residues. The whole variable domain, filled in from reference TRBV5-1 and TRBJ2-5, reads KAGVTQTPRYLIKTRGQQVTLSCSPISGHRSVSWYQQTPGQGLQFLFEYFSETQRNKGNFPGRFSGRQFSNSRSEMNVSTLELGDSALYLCASSGGTVGVKTQYFGPGTRLLVL.

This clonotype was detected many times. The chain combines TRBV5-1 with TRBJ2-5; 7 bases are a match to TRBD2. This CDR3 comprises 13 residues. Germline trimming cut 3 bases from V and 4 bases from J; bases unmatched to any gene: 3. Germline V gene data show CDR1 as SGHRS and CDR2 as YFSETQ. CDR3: CASSSSGGETQYF. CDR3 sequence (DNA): TGCGCCAGCAGCTCGTCGGGGGGAGAGACCCAGTACTTC.

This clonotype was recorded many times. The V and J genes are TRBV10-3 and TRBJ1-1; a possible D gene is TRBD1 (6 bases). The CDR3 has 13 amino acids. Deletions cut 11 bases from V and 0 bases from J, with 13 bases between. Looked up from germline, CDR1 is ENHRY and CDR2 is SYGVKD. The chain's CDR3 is CAVQGLMNTEAFF. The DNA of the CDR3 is TGTGCCGTTCAGGGGCTCATGAACACTGAAGCTTTCTTT.

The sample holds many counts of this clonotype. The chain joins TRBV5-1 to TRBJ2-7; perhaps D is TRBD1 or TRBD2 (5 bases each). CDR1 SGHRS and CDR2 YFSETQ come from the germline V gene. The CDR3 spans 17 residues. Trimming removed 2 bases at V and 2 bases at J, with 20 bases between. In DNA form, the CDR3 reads TGCGCCAGCAGCTTCCCAGCCTGGGGACCCAGGACCTACGAGCAGTACTTC. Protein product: CASSFPAWGPRTYEQYF.

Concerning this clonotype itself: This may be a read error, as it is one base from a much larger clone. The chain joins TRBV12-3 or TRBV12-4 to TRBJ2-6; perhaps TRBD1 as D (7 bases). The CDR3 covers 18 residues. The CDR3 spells CACSLSAGGPSGANVLTF. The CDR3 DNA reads TGTGCCTGCAGTTTATCTGCAGGGGGGCCCTCTGGGGCCAACGTCCTGACTTTC.

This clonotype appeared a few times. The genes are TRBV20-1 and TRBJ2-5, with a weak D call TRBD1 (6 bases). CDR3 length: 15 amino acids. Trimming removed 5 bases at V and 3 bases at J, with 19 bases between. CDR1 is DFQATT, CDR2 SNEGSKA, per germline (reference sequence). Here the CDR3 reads CSASSPQGFEETQYF. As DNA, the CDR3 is TGCAGTGCTTCAAGCCCACAGGGTTTCGAAGAGACCCAGTACTTC.

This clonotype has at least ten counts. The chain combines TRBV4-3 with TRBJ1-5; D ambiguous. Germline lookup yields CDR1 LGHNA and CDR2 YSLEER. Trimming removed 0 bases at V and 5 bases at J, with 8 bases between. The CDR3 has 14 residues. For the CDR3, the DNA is TGCGCCAGCAGCCAAGAGATGACGTATCAGCCCCAGCATTTT. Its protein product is CASSQEMTYQPQHF.

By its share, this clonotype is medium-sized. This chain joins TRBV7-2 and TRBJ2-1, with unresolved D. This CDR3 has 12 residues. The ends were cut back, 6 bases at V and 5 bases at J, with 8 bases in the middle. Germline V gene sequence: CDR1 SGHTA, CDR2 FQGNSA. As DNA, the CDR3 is TGTGCCAGCAGTGGACGGCACAATGAGCAGTTCTTC. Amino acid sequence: CASSGRHNEQFF.

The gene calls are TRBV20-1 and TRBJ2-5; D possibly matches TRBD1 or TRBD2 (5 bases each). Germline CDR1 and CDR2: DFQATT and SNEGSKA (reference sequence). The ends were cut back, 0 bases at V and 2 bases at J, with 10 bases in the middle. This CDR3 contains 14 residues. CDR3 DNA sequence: TGCAGTGCTAGAGATCGCAGGGAGCAAGAGACCCAGTACTTC. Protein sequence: CSARDRREQETQYF.

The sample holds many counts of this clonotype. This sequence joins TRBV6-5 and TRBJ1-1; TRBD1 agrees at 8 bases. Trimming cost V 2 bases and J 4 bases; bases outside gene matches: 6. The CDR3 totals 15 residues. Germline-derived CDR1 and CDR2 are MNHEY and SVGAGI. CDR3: CASSYHPTGVTEAFF. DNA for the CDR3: TGTGCCAGCAGTTACCACCCGACAGGGGTCACTGAAGCTTTCTTT.

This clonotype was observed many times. CDR3: CASILAARTDTQYF. The DNA for the CDR3 is TGTGCCAGCATACTAGCGGCCCGTACAGATACGCAGTATTTT. The gene calls are TRBV6-1 and TRBJ2-3; 8 positions match TRBD2. The CDR3 runs 14 residues. Per the germline V gene, CDR1 is MNHNS and CDR2 is SASEGT. The V and J ends lost 7 bases and 3 bases, in that order; junction bases with no gene match: 6.

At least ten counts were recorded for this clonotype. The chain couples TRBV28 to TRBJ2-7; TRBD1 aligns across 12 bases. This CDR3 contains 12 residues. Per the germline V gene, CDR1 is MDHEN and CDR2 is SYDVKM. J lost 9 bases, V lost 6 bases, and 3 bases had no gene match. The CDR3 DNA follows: TGTGCCAGCAGCCTGGGACAGGGGGCGCAGTACGTC. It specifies CASSLGQGAQYV.

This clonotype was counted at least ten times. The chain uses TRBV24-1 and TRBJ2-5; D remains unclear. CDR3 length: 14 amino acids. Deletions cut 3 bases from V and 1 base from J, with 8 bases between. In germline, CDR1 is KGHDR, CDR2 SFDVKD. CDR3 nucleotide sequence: TGTGCCACCAGTGATCCACGAAGCCAAGAGACCCAGTACTTC. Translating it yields CATSDPRSQETQYF.

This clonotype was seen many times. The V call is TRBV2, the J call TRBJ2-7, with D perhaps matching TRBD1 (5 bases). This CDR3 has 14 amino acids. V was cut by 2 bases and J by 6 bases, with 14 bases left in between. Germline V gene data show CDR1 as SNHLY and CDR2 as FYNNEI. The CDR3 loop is CASSECQGLCEQYV. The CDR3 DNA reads TGTGCCAGCAGTGAATGCCAGGGATTGTGCGAGCAGTACGTC.

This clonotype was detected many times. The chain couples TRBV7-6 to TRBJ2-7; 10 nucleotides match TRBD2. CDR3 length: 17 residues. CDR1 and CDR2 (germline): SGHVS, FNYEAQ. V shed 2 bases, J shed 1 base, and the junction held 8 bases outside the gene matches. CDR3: CASSLLGLAGVSYEQYF. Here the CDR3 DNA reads TGTGCCAGCAGCTTATTAGGGCTAGCGGGGGTATCCTACGAGCAGTACTTC.

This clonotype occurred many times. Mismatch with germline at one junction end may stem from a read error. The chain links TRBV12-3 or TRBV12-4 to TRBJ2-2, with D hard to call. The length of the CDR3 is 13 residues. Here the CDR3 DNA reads TGCGCCAGCAGCTTGCGGTTTACCGGGGAGCTGTTTTTT. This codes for CASSLRFTGELFF.

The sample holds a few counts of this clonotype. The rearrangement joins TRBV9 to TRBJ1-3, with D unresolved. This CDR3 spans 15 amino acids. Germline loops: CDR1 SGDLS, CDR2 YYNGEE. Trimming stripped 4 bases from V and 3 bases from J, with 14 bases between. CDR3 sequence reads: CASSLLPGSGNTIYF. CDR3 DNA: TGTGCCAGCAGCTTATTGCCCGGGAGTGGAAACACCATATATTTT.

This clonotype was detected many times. The CDR3 bases are TGTGCCAGCAGACCCCCCGGGGGTTACTATGGCTACACCTTC. Translation: CASRPPGGYYGYTF. The gene calls are TRBV7-2 and TRBJ1-2, with a tentative D call TRBD1 (5 bases). Germline V gene lookup returns CDR1 SGHTA and CDR2 FQGNSA. The V end was cut by 6 bases, the J end by 3 bases, with 14 bases between. This CDR3 has 14 amino acids.

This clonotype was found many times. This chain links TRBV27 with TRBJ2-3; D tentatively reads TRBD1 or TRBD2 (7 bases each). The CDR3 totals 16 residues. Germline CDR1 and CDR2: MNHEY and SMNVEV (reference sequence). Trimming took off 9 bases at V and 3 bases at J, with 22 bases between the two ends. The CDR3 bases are TGTGCCAGTACACTCCGAGGGAGGGGGCGGACAGATACGCAGTATTTT. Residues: CASTLRGRGRTDTQYF.

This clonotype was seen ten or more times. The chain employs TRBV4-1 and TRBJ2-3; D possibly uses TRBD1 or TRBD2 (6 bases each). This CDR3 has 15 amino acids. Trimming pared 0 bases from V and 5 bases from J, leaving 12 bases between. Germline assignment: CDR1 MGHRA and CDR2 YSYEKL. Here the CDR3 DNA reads TGCGCCAGCAGCCAAGATGGAGGGGGAGGAGATACGCAGTATTTT. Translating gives CASSQDGGGGDTQYF.

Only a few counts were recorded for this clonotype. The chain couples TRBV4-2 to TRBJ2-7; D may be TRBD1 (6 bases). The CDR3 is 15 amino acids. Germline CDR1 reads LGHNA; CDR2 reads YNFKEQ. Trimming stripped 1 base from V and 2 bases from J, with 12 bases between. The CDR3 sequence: CASSQAMGATYEQYF. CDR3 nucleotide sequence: TGTGCCAGCAGCCAAGCTATGGGGGCAACCTACGAGCAGTACTTC.

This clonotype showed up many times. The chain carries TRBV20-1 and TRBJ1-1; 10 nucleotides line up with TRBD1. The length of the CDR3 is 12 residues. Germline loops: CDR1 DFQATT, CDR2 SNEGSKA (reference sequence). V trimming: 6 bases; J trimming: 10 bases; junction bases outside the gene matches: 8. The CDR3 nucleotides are TGCAGTGCAAGGGGACAGGGGTTTGGAGCTTTCTTT. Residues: CSARGQGFGAFF.

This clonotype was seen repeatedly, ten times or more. CDR3: CASSEDRLGELFF. The CDR3 DNA follows: TGTGCCAGCAGTGAAGATCGGCTCGGGGAGCTGTTTTTT. V gene TRBV6-1 combines with J gene TRBJ2-2, with D unclear. There are 13 residues in the CDR3. The V gene lost 1 base and the J gene lost 7 bases, with 7 bases spanning the gap. Looked up from germline, CDR1 is MNHNS and CDR2 is SASEGT.

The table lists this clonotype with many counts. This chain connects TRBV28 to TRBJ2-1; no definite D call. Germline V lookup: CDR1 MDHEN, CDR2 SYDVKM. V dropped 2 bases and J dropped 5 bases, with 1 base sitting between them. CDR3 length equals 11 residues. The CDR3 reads CASSLHNEQFF. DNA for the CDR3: TGTGCCAGCAGTTTACACAATGAGCAGTTCTTC.

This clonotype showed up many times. The CDR3 nucleotides are TGTGCCAGCTCGACTACCGGGACGGCCCCATCTAACCAGAGCTCCTACGAGCAGTACGTC. It yields the protein CASSTTGTAPSNQSSYEQYV. The chain employs TRBV18 and TRBJ2-7; D possibly matches TRBD1 or TRBD2 (5 bases each). Germline CDR1 reads KGHSH; CDR2 reads LQKENI. The CDR3 has 20 residues. The V end lost 6 bases, the J end lost 0 bases, and 30 bases lay between the germline ends.

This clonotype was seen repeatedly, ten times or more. CDR3 residues: CASSFAGGRGNEQFF. The CDR3 DNA follows: TGTGCCAGCAGTTTTGCAGGGGGCAGGGGCAATGAGCAGTTCTTC. V usage is TRBV12-3 or TRBV12-4 and J usage is TRBJ2-1; 8 nucleotides align to TRBD1. The J segment lost 6 bases and the V segment lost 3 bases, leaving 7 bases of the junction unmatched. This CDR3 contains 15 residues.

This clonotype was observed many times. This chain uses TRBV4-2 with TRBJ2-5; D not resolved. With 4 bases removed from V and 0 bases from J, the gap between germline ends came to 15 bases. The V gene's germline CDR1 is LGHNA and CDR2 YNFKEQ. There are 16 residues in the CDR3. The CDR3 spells CASSPWSGADQETQYF. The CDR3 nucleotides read TGTGCCAGCAGCCCCTGGTCAGGCGCGGACCAAGAGACCCAGTACTTC.

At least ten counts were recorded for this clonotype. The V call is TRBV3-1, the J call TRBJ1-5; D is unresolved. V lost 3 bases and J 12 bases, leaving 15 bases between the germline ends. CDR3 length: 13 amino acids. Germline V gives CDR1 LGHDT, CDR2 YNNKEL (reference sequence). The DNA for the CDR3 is TGTGCCAGCAGCCATCGATCAGGCGAGGGCCAGCATTTT. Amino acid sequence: CASSHRSGEGQHF.

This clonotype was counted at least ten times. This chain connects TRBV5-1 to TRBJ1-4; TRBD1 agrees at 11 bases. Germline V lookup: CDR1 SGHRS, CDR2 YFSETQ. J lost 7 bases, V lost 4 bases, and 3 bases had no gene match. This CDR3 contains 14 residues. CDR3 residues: CASSRDRGSEKLFF. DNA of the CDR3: TGCGCCAGCAGCAGGGACAGGGGGAGTGAAAAACTGTTTTTT.

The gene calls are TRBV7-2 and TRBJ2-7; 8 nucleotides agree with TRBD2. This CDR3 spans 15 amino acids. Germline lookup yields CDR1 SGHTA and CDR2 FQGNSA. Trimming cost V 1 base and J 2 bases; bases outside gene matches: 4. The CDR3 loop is CASSLVVSGAYEQYF. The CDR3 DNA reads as TGTGCCAGCAGCTTAGTTGTTAGCGGGGCCTACGAGCAGTACTTC.

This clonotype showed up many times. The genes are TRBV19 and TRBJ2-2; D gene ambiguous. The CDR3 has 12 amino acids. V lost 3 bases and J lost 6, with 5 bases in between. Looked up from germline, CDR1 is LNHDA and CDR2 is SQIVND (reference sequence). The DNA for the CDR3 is TGTGCCAGTAGTATCCCTCCCGGGGAGCTGTTTTTT. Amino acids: CASSIPPGELFF.